This T cell receptor (beta chain) came from a study of regulatory T cells in long-lasting Graves disease. Arm-PCR with iRepertoire HTBI primers amplified the CDR3 regions for these TCR beta libraries. From the multiplex PCR reads, TCRdb called clonotypes with MiXCR, one entry per CDR3 protein. The sample yields about 620,000 distinct CDR3 sequences, approximately 15% seen once. Germline V CDR1 and CDR2: SGHAT, FQNNGV. The V and J ends lost 1 base and 4 bases, in that order; junction bases with no gene match: 18. This CDR3 has 19 amino acids. Time point indicated: newly diagnosed GD, antithyroid drugs for less than 3 months. With RNA extracted from PBMCs as input, the TCR library was made. The same data also went into a second study, on T cells in Graves' hyperthyroidism and ophthalmopathy.

The sequences come from peripheral blood mononuclear cells (PBMCs), collected at new diagnosis, from a patient treated with antithyroid drugs. The TCR comes from a woman younger than 45 with Graves disease. V usage is TRBV11-2 and J usage is TRBJ2-5, with 7 bases that match TRBD1. The CDR3 spells CASSLGVTGIAPWAETQYF. DNA for the CDR3: TGTGCCAGCAGCTTAGGGGTGACAGGGATCGCCCCGTGGGCAGAGACCCAGTACTTC.